The 28 T cell receptor beta chains below all came from one sample that was sequenced in a study of prognosis after radiotherapy for stage I lung cancer. Genomic DNA was subjected to two-round multiplex PCR for amplification of TCR beta CDR3. Round-one PCR had primers specific to each TRBV and TRBJ gene. In TCRdb, the multiplex PCR reads were re-called with MiXCR into one record per CDR3 protein. There are about 35,000 distinct CDR3 sequences in the sample; approximately 35% occur only once, and roughly 26% lies in the top ten. This specimen consisted of PBMCs, obtained before or after stereotactic body radiation therapy (not recorded which). The receptor set was obtained from a donor of 50 years or more with non-small cell lung cancer.

Comments on this clonotype: Given the absence of the conserved phenylalanine or tryptophan at the CDR3 end, a read error is likely. The V call is TRBV20-1, the J call TRBJ2-7, with D possibly matching TRBD2 (5 bases). The CDR3 contains 14 residues. Germline V gene lookup returns CDR1 DFQATT and CDR2 SNEGSKA (reference sequence). Trimming left V 0 bases short and J 3 bases short, with 12 bases between. The DNA of the CDR3 is TGCAGTGCTAGAGATGTGGGGAGTCTCTACGAGCAGTACTTA. This codes for CSARDVGSLYEQYL.

A note on this clonotype: This likely stems from a read error, as it lies one base from a far larger clone. The CDR3 DNA follows: TGTGCCAGCAGTCCCGGGACCGTCTCCTACGAGCAGTACTTC. It specifies CASSPGTVSYEQYF. The chain carries TRBV6-4 and TRBJ2-7; either TRBD1 or TRBD2 may fit D (5 bases each). CDR3 length: 14 amino acids. Germline CDR1 MRHNA, CDR2 SNTAGT. V lost 5 bases and J 0 bases, leaving 11 bases between the germline ends.

This clonotype was seen many times. The V call is TRBV6-5, the J call TRBJ2-3; D possibly corresponds to TRBD1 (6 bases). CDR1 and CDR2 (germline): MNHEY, SVGAGI. The CDR3 totals 13 residues. V lost 2 bases and J 3 bases, leaving 6 bases between the germline ends. The CDR3, as DNA: TGTGCCAGCAGTTACGGACAGACAGATACGCAGTATTTT. It encodes CASSYGQTDTQYF.

The chain employs TRBV2 and TRBJ2-3; 7 bases match TRBD1. This CDR3 region has 14 residues. V gave up 4 bases and J gave up 1 base; unmatched junction bases: 2. Germline CDR1 SNHLY, CDR2 FYNNEI. The CDR3 nucleotides read TGTGCCAGCAGTGCCCAGGGGGGCACAGATACGCAGTATTTT. This codes for CASSAQGGTDTQYF.

Concerning this clonotype itself: A far larger clone lies a single base away; this is likely a read error. The gene calls are TRBV6-9 and TRBJ2-5; D possibly matches TRBD1 or TRBD2 (5 bases each). Between the trimmed V and J ends, which lost 3 bases and 5 bases, there was a span of 7 bases. In germline, CDR1 is MNHGY, CDR2 SVAAGI. This CDR3 contains 12 residues. The CDR3 here is CASSYWGETQYF. CDR3 DNA: TGTGCCAGCAGTTACTGGGGGGAGACCCAGTACTTC.

Note on this clonotype: Mismatch with germline at one junction end may stem from a read error. The chain is built from TRBV6-4 and TRBJ1-1; 8 nucleotides agree with TRBD1. This CDR3 contains 14 residues. Per germline, CDR1 MRHNA and CDR2 SNTAGT. CDR3 in amino acids: CASSEGTGSTDAFF. The CDR3 bases are TGTGCCAGCAGTGAGGGGACAGGCAGCACTGATGCTTTCTTT.

This clonotype was seen repeatedly, ten times or more. V is TRBV5-4 and J is TRBJ2-7; TRBD2 matches 8 bases. Germline CDR1 reads SGHNT; CDR2 reads YYREEE (reference sequence). The CDR3 sequence is 14 residues long. V lost 2 bases to trimming and J lost 7 bases; unmatched junction nucleotides: 8. CDR3 sequence: CASSFKTSGGEQYF. CDR3 nucleotides: TGTGCCAGCAGCTTCAAAACTAGCGGTGGGGAGCAGTACTTC.

This clonotype was counted at least ten times. The chain employs TRBV6-4 and TRBJ2-5; weak D call: TRBD1 (6 bases). V was trimmed by 6 bases and J by 1 base, leaving 18 bases between them. Germline assignment: CDR1 MRHNA and CDR2 SNTAGT. CDR3 size: 16 residues. The CDR3 DNA follows: TGTGCCAGCAGCGATCTAAGACACAGGGCCCAAGAGACCCAGTACTTC. Protein product: CASSDLRHRAQETQYF.

This clonotype was found many times. The chain has TRBV5-1 and TRBJ2-1; TRBD2 is a possible D gene (6 bases). There are 15 residues in the CDR3. Trimming took 5 bases from V and 0 from J, leaving 12 bases between them. The germline V gene encodes CDR1 SGHRS and CDR2 YFSETQ. The CDR3 region has the DNA TGCGCCAGCAGTCTGGCGGGGCACTCCTACAATGAGCAGTTCTTC. Its protein product is CASSLAGHSYNEQFF.

The chain links TRBV7-8 to TRBJ2-1; 11 bases map to TRBD2. Germline loops: CDR1 SGHVS, CDR2 FQNEAQ. The J segment lost 8 bases and the V segment lost 7 bases, leaving 10 bases of the junction unmatched. This CDR3 region has 15 residues. The CDR3 sequence is CASTQGTSGTDEQFF. The CDR3 region has the DNA TGTGCCAGCACCCAGGGGACTAGCGGCACAGATGAGCAGTTCTTC.

This clonotype was counted a few times. J is TRBJ2-3 and V is TRBV5-8; 8 nucleotides agree with TRBD2. Germline V gene data show CDR1 as SGHTS and CDR2 as YDEGEE. V shed 2 bases and J 7 bases; nucleotides not matched to a gene: 12. The CDR3 is made up of 16 amino acids. As DNA, the CDR3 is TGTGCCAGCAGCTTCCGACTCCGCGGGGGGTCATATACGCAGTATTTT. Amino acid sequence: CASSFRLRGGSYTQYF.

At least ten counts were recorded for this clonotype. This chain links TRBV20-1 with TRBJ1-2, with TRBD1 identical over 7 bases. CDR1 and CDR2 (germline): DFQATT, SNEGSKA (reference sequence). The V gene end was trimmed by 5 bases and the J gene end by 5 bases; junction bases not matched to a gene: 5. This CDR3 contains 12 residues. The CDR3 sequence: CSAPDRDYGYTF. The CDR3 nucleotides read TGCAGTGCTCCCGACAGGGATTATGGCTACACCTTC.

Notes on this clonotype: Its ends do not fully match the called genes, so a read error is possible. The chain has TRBV2 and TRBJ2-5, with 13 bases identical to TRBD2. Germline CDR1 is SNHLY and CDR2 is FYNNEI. The CDR3 spans 15 residues. CDR3 residues: CASRTGTSGEGTKYF. CDR3 nucleotide sequence: TGTGCCAGCAGGACCGGGACTAGCGGGGAAGGGACCAAGTACTTC.

The CDR3 is CASSYPLAWVSDTQYF. CDR3 DNA: TGTGCCAGCAGTTACCCCCTAGCGTGGGTTTCGGATACCCAGTACTTC. The chain has TRBV6-5 and TRBJ2-5, with D perhaps TRBD2 (6 bases). CDR3 size: 16 residues. Looked up from germline, CDR1 is MNHEY and CDR2 is SVGAGI. The V end lost 2 bases, the J end lost 8 bases, and 21 bases lay between the germline ends.

The sample holds many counts of this clonotype. This chain joins TRBV5-1 and TRBJ1-2; 7 nucleotides match TRBD1. CDR1 SGHRS and CDR2 YFSETQ come from the germline V gene. The CDR3 is 17 amino acids. After removal of 0 bases from V and 5 bases from J, the junction contained 13 bases not matched to a gene. The CDR3 nucleotides read TGCGCCAGCAGCTTGGGAGGAGGGGGCGATATGATATATGGCTACACCTTC. Translation: CASSLGGGGDMIYGYTF.

The table lists this clonotype with many counts. This sequence joins TRBV29-1 and TRBJ2-3; D may be TRBD2 (7 bases). CDR1 SQVTM and CDR2 ANQGSEA come from the germline V gene. This CDR3 is 14 amino acids long. The V gene lost 4 bases and the J gene lost 3 bases, with 14 bases spanning the gap. CDR3 nucleotides: TGCAGCGTTGTGATCGGGGGGCGGACAGATACGCAGTATTTT. Translating gives CSVVIGGRTDTQYF.

Comments on this clonotype: A much larger clone lies a single base off, so this may be a read error. This rearrangement joins TRBV5-1 to TRBJ1-1; the match to TRBD1 covers 10 bases. The length of the CDR3 is 19 residues. Germline values: CDR1 SGHRS, CDR2 YFSETQ. V trimming: 3 bases; J trimming: 0 bases; junction bases outside the gene matches: 14. The CDR3 sequence: CASSWLTGTGANMNTEAFF. CDR3 in DNA: TGCGCCAGCAGCTGGCTGACCGGGACAGGGGCGAACATGAACACTGAAGCTTTCTTT.

The chain uses TRBV5-1 and TRBJ1-2; D gene ambiguous. This CDR3 has 15 amino acids. CDR1 SGHRS and CDR2 YFSETQ come from the germline V gene. With 0 bases removed from V and 0 bases from J, the gap between germline ends came to 9 bases. CDR3 bases: TGCGCCAGCAGCTTGGTGGCTGTAACTAACTATGGCTACACCTTC. It yields the protein CASSLVAVTNYGYTF. The variable domain in full, completed from reference TRBV5-1 and TRBJ1-2, reads KAGVTQTPRYLIKTRGQQVTLSCSPISGHRSVSWYQQTPGQGLQFLFEYFSETQRNKGNFPGRFSGRQFSNSRSEMNVSTLELGDSALYLCASSLVAVTNYGYTFGSGTRLTVV.

CDR3 sequence reads: CSSPTGYFDGYTF. For the CDR3, the DNA is TGCAGTTCCCCGACAGGGTACTTTGATGGCTACACCTTC. The chain links TRBV20-1 to TRBJ1-2, with TRBD1 identical over 7 bases. This CDR3 has 13 amino acids. Trimming at V came to 8 bases and at J to 6 bases, leaving 12 bases not matched to a gene. Germline V gene sequence: CDR1 DFQATT, CDR2 SNEGSKA (reference sequence).

At least ten counts were recorded for this clonotype. This chain uses TRBV10-3 with TRBJ2-1; TRBD2 matches at 9 bases. Germline V gene lookup returns CDR1 ENHRY and CDR2 SYGVKD. The V gene end was trimmed by 3 bases and the J gene end by 4 bases; junction bases not matched to a gene: 7. The CDR3 is made up of 16 amino acids. The CDR3 loop reads CAISDSGREGYNEQFF. The CDR3 DNA sequence: TGTGCCATCAGTGATTCTGGGCGGGAGGGATACAATGAGCAGTTCTTC.

This clonotype was counted ten times or more. This chain links TRBV6-1 with TRBJ1-2; the D is unclear. Trimming removed 2 bases from V and 7 bases from J, with 8 bases in between. Germline V gene lookup returns CDR1 MNHNS and CDR2 SASEGT. The CDR3 has 12 residues. The CDR3 coding sequence is TGTGCCAGCAGTGAACCGATCCGTGGCTACACCTTC. Amino acid sequence: CASSEPIRGYTF.

Regarding this clonotype: A far larger clone is just one base off, so this is likely a read error. The chain uses TRBV6-4 and TRBJ2-3; 11 bases agree with TRBD1. In germline, CDR1 is MRHNA, CDR2 SNTAGT. This CDR3 contains 17 residues. The V and J ends lost 7 bases and 3 bases, in that order; junction bases with no gene match: 12. This CDR3 reads CASIYSWDRGMTDTQYF. CDR3 DNA: TGTGCCAGCATTTACTCATGGGACAGGGGGATGACAGATACGCAGTATTTT.

This clonotype occurred many times. This sequence joins TRBV6-2 or TRBV6-3 and TRBJ2-5, with a possible D match to TRBD2 (5 bases). Trimming pared 0 bases from V and 3 bases from J, leaving 8 bases between. The CDR3 runs 14 residues. Per the germline V gene, CDR1 is MNHEY and CDR2 is SVGEGT. CDR3 DNA sequence: TGTGCCAGCAGTTACTCGGGGAGAAAAGAGACCCAGTACTTC. Translated, it gives CASSYSGRKETQYF.

Comments on this clonotype: The germline gene is not matched at one end of the junction; a read error may be the cause. V and J are TRBV10-3 and TRBJ1-2; D is unclear. Germline loops: CDR1 ENHRY, CDR2 SYGVKD. The CDR3 length is 15 residues. The CDR3 DNA follows: TGTGCCATCAGTGAATTTGAGGCAGGCAGCTATGGCCACACCTTC. Translating it yields CAISEFEAGSYGHTF.

This clonotype was observed many times. The chain combines TRBV20-1 with TRBJ1-6; D gene uncertain. CDR1 is DFQATT and CDR2 is SNEGSKA in the germline V gene (reference sequence). The V and J ends lost 6 bases and 0 bases respectively, with 15 bases between them. The length of the CDR3 is 16 residues. CDR3 bases: TGCAGTGCAAAGACTACGGAAAGCTCCTATAATTCACCCCTCCACTTT. Protein product: CSAKTTESSYNSPLHF.

At least ten counts were recorded for this clonotype. V is TRBV19 and J is TRBJ2-5, with D perhaps TRBD1 or TRBD2 (5 bases each). The V end lost 7 bases, the J end lost 4 bases, and 10 bases lay between the germline ends. The CDR3 runs 12 residues. Germline lookup yields CDR1 LNHDA and CDR2 SQIVND (reference sequence). As DNA, the CDR3 is TGTGCCAGTATAGGTGGGGGAGAGACCCAGTACTTC. Translation gives CASIGGGETQYF.

A note on this clonotype: One end of the junction is discordant with germline, which a read error may explain. The J gene is TRBJ2-7, the V gene TRBV2; either TRBD1 or TRBD2 may fit D (5 bases each). The CDR3 has 15 amino acids. Looked up from germline, CDR1 is SNHLY and CDR2 is FYNNEI. CDR3 residues: CAIALAGTGNYEQYF. CDR3 nucleotides: TGCGCCATCGCGCTGGCCGGGACGGGGAACTACGAGCAGTACTTC.

The V call is TRBV7-6, the J call TRBJ2-5; D is unresolved. The CDR3 sequence is 14 residues long. Germline assignment: CDR1 SGHVS and CDR2 FNYEAQ. V lost 7 bases and J 1 base, leaving 13 bases between the germline ends. CDR3: CASMAETPQETQYF. The CDR3 coding sequence is TGTGCCAGCATGGCCGAGACACCCCAAGAGACCCAGTACTTC. Full variable domain (missing parts from reference TRBV7-6 and TRBJ2-5): GAGVSQSPRYKVTKRGQDVALRCDPISGHVSLYWYRQALGQGPEFLTYFNYEAQQDKSGLPNDRFSAERPEGSISTLTIQRTEQRDSAMYRCASMAETPQETQYFGPGTRLLVL.